This T cell receptor beta chain was identified in a study of cytomegalovirus exposure and HLA in healthy donors. The study ran its PCR with 60 Vbeta and 13 Jbeta primers. This table comes from immunoSEQ multiplex PCR, and its TCRdb copy is limited to in-frame clones, with some not included. The table records under 200,000 clones, roughly 77% of them present only once. Trimming removed 3 bases from V and 4 bases from J; junction bases left unmatched: 12. CDR1 and CDR2 from the germline V gene are SGHRS and YFSETQ. The CDR3 spans 17 residues. Sequencing used PBMCs. The rearrangement joins TRBV5-1 to TRBJ2-3; TRBD2 aligns across 9 bases. The sequence was obtained from a male donor in good health and CMV-seronegative. This CDR3 reads CASSSGLAGEVADTQYF. CDR3 DNA sequence: TGCGCCAGCAGCTCCGGTTTAGCGGGAGAGGTGGCAGATACGCAGTATTTT. The entire variable domain, with the rest obtained from reference TRBV5-1 and TRBJ2-3, is as follows: KAGVTQTPRYLIKTRGQQVTLSCSPISGHRSVSWYQQTPGQGLQFLFEYFSETQRNKGNFPGRFSGRQFSNSRSEMNVSTLELGDSALYLCASSSGLAGEVADTQYFGPGTRLTVL.